Listed below are T cell receptor beta chains from one sample, sequenced in a study of T cells in Graves' hyperthyroidism and ophthalmopathy. TCRdb reprocessed the multiplex PCR reads with MiXCR, giving one entry per CDR3 protein. This table has 300,000 to 400,000 distinct CDR3 sequences, roughly a fifth appearing once. The sample comprised blood. Source of these receptors: a woman aged 45-59 years with Graves' hyperthyroidism. CDR3s include the opening cysteine and the closing phenylalanine or tryptophan. D genes are given only for firm matches. Size tells how often a clone was seen (once, few, many) or the class of an expanded clone, and some rows leave it out.

D gene: NA
clone size: NA
V gene: TRBV11-2
J gene: TRBJ2-5
CDR3 DNA: TGTGCCAGCAGTCCAGACTACAGCCAAGAGACCCAGTACTTC
CDR3 protein: CASSPDYSQETQYF

D gene: TRBD1
clone size: NA
V gene: TRBV27
J gene: TRBJ2-3
CDR3 DNA: TGTGCCAGCAGTATCCTAGACAGGGTCGGGACAGATACGCAGTATTTT
CDR3 protein: CASSILDRVGTDTQYF

D gene: TRBD1
clone size: many
V gene: TRBV20-1
J gene: TRBJ1-6
CDR3 DNA: TGCAGTGCAGCCGGGACAGGGGGCGCGACCTATAATTCACCCCTCCACTTT
CDR3 protein: CSAAGTGGATYNSPLHF

D gene: NA
clone size: NA
V gene: TRBV12-3/TRBV12-4
J gene: TRBJ1-6
CDR3 DNA: TGTGCCAGCACCCCAGGAGGGAGGGGTAATTCACCCCTCCACTTT
CDR3 protein: CASTPGGRGNSPLHF

D gene: TRBD1
clone size: many
V gene: TRBV2
J gene: TRBJ1-1
CDR3 DNA: TGTGCCAGCAGTGAAGGGGCGCCGGGACAGAGGCTGCGGAGTGAAGCTTTCTTT
CDR3 protein: CASSEGAPGQRLRSEAFF

D gene: NA
clone size: NA
V gene: TRBV7-9
J gene: TRBJ1-2
CDR3 DNA: TGTGCCAGCAGCGTAGCTGGGACCCTCGGGCTTAACTATGGCTACACCTTC
CDR3 protein: CASSVAGTLGLNYGYTF

D gene: TRBD1
clone size: many
V gene: TRBV4-1
J gene: TRBJ1-1
CDR3 DNA: TGCGCCAGCAGCCACAAGACAGGGGGAATGAACACTGAAGCTTTCTTT
CDR3 protein: CASSHKTGGMNTEAFF

D gene: TRBD1
clone size: few
V gene: TRBV20-1
J gene: TRBJ2-2
CDR3 DNA: TGCAGTGCTTCCTCAGGACAGGGGGCTTGGATCGGGGAGCTGTTTTTT
CDR3 protein: CSASSGQGAWIGELFF

D gene: TRBD2
clone size: NA
V gene: TRBV15
J gene: TRBJ2-1
CDR3 DNA: TGTGCCACCAGCAGCTGGACTAGCGGCTCCCTCTCCTACAATGAGCAGTTCTTC
CDR3 protein: CATSSWTSGSLSYNEQFF

D gene: TRBD1
clone size: NA
V gene: TRBV2
J gene: TRBJ2-2
CDR3 DNA: TGTGCCAGCAGTGAGACCGGGACAGGGGAAAACACCGGGGAGCTGTTTTTT
CDR3 protein: CASSETGTGENTGELFF

D gene: TRBD1
clone size: many
V gene: TRBV12-3/TRBV12-4
J gene: TRBJ2-1
CDR3 DNA: TGTGCCAGCAGTCGGGACAGGGGGCAGAATGAGCAGTTCTTC
CDR3 protein: CASSRDRGQNEQFF

D gene: TRBD1
clone size: many
V gene: TRBV6-5
J gene: TRBJ2-2
CDR3 DNA: TGTGCCAGCAGTTACCCCCGGGACAGGCTGAACACCGGGGAGCTGTTTTTT
CDR3 protein: CASSYPRDRLNTGELFF

D gene: TRBD2
clone size: many
V gene: TRBV11-2
J gene: TRBJ2-1
CDR3 DNA: TGTGCCAGCAGTCGAGGACTAGCGGCTACCAATGAGCAGTTCTTC
CDR3 protein: CASSRGLAATNEQFF

D gene: NA
clone size: NA
V gene: TRBV5-1
J gene: TRBJ1-1
CDR3 DNA: TGCGCCAGCAGCGGGGGACCGGGAGACACTGAAGCTTTCTTT
CDR3 protein: CASSGGPGDTEAFF

D gene: NA
clone size: few
V gene: TRBV5-4
J gene: TRBJ1-6
CDR3 DNA: TGTGCCAGCAGCTTGGATGTAACAGCTAATTCACCCCTCCACTTT
CDR3 protein: CASSLDVTANSPLHF

D gene: NA
clone size: NA
V gene: TRBV12-3/TRBV12-4
J gene: TRBJ1-3
CDR3 DNA: TGTGCCAGCAGTTTAGAGTCGGCCAGGGAAAGAACCATATATTTT
CDR3 protein: CASSLESARERTIYF

D gene: TRBD1
clone size: many
V gene: TRBV14
J gene: TRBJ2-1
CDR3 DNA: TGTGCCAGCAGCCTTGGACAGGCGCTCTACAATGAGCAGTTCTTC
CDR3 protein: CASSLGQALYNEQFF

D gene: TRBD1
clone size: many
V gene: TRBV7-9
J gene: TRBJ2-1
CDR3 DNA: TGTGCCAGCAGCTTAGGAGGACAGGGGACGATATACAATGAGCAGTTCTTC
CDR3 protein: CASSLGGQGTIYNEQFF

D gene: NA
clone size: many
V gene: TRBV11-3
J gene: TRBJ1-6
CDR3 DNA: TGTGCCAGCAGCTTAAATCGGGATTCACCCCTCCACTTT
CDR3 protein: CASSLNRDSPLHF

D gene: NA
clone size: NA
V gene: TRBV19
J gene: TRBJ2-4
CDR3 DNA: TGTGCCAGTAGTATACTCTCAGGGGGGAGGGCCAAAAACATTCAGTACTTC
CDR3 protein: CASSILSGGRAKNIQYF

D gene: TRBD1
clone size: many
V gene: TRBV19
J gene: TRBJ1-5
CDR3 DNA: TGTGCCAGTAGTACCGGACAGGGCAATCAGCCCCAGCATTTT
CDR3 protein: CASSTGQGNQPQHF

D gene: NA
clone size: NA
V gene: TRBV28
J gene: TRBJ1-2
CDR3 DNA: TGTGCCAGCAGCCTTAGGGCGGGGGGACATGGCTACACCTTC
CDR3 protein: CASSLRAGGHGYTF

D gene: NA
clone size: many
V gene: TRBV11-2
J gene: TRBJ1-2
CDR3 DNA: TGTGCCAGCAGCCCGATCCGACAGCCTGGGAGTGGCTACACCTTC
CDR3 protein: CASSPIRQPGSGYTF

D gene: TRBD1
clone size: few
V gene: TRBV6-1
J gene: TRBJ1-1
CDR3 DNA: TGTGCCAGCAGTCCCCGGGACAGTATGAACACTGAAGCTTTCTTT
CDR3 protein: CASSPRDSMNTEAFF

D gene: NA
clone size: many
V gene: TRBV20-1
J gene: TRBJ2-1
CDR3 DNA: TGCAGTGCTTTCCACAACAATGAGCAGTTCTTC
CDR3 protein: CSAFHNNEQFF

D gene: NA
clone size: many
V gene: TRBV6-1
J gene: TRBJ1-4
CDR3 DNA: TGTGCCAGCACCATGACAGCAACTAATGAAAAACTGTTTTTT
CDR3 protein: CASTMTATNEKLFF

D gene: TRBD2
clone size: NA
V gene: TRBV20-1
J gene: TRBJ2-1
CDR3 DNA: TGCAGTGCTTCCGGGGGGGGGGACTCCTACAATGAGCAGTTCTTC
CDR3 protein: CSASGGGDSYNEQFF

D gene: TRBD2
clone size: NA
V gene: TRBV27
J gene: TRBJ2-5
CDR3 DNA: TGTGCCAGCAGTTTAAGGAGCGGGGGGGCCCTAGAGACCCAGTACTTC
CDR3 protein: CASSLRSGGALETQYF

D gene: NA
clone size: few
V gene: TRBV12-3/TRBV12-4
J gene: TRBJ2-7
CDR3 DNA: TGTGCCAGCAGTTTACCGGCCGGGGCCTACGAGCAGTACTTC
CDR3 protein: CASSLPAGAYEQYF

D gene: NA
clone size: many
V gene: TRBV24-1
J gene: TRBJ2-7
CDR3 DNA: TGTGCCACCACTGGCCACGAGCAGTACTTC
CDR3 protein: CATTGHEQYF

D gene: NA
clone size: NA
V gene: TRBV10-3
J gene: TRBJ2-2
CDR3 DNA: TGTGCCATCAGTGAGTTAGCGGCCTTAAACACCGGGGAGCTGTTTTTT
CDR3 protein: CAISELAALNTGELFF

D gene: NA
clone size: few
V gene: TRBV29-1
J gene: TRBJ2-7
CDR3 DNA: TGCAGCGTAGATACAGGGTCCTACGAGCAGTACTTC
CDR3 protein: CSVDTGSYEQYF

D gene: TRBD2
clone size: few
V gene: TRBV4-2
J gene: TRBJ2-5
CDR3 DNA: TGTGCCAGCAGCCAAGATGGGGGCGGGAGGGCCCAAGAGACCCAGTACTTC
CDR3 protein: CASSQDGGGRAQETQYF

D gene: NA
clone size: NA
V gene: TRBV6-2/TRBV6-3
J gene: TRBJ2-3
CDR3 DNA: TGTGCCAGCAGTTACTCGACAGACGAACACACAGATACGCAGTATTTT
CDR3 protein: CASSYSTDEHTDTQYF

D gene: NA
clone size: NA
V gene: TRBV2
J gene: TRBJ1-3
CDR3 DNA: TGTGCCAGCAGTGATGGGGGTACCTTCTCTGGAAACACCATATATTTT
CDR3 protein: CASSDGGTFSGNTIYF

D gene: NA
clone size: many
V gene: TRBV6-1
J gene: TRBJ2-7
CDR3 DNA: TGTGCCAGCCTGAAGGTCCCCTACGAGCAGTACTTC
CDR3 protein: CASLKVPYEQYF

D gene: TRBD2
clone size: NA
V gene: TRBV6-1
J gene: TRBJ2-3
CDR3 DNA: TGTGCCAGCAGTTTAGCGGGAGGGCCAAAAGATACGCAGTATTTT
CDR3 protein: CASSLAGGPKDTQYF

D gene: TRBD1
clone size: many
V gene: TRBV24-1
J gene: TRBJ1-5
CDR3 DNA: TGTGCCACCAGTGATTCGGGGGACAGGGGGTTCAATCAGCCCCAGCATTTT
CDR3 protein: CATSDSGDRGFNQPQHF

D gene: NA
clone size: NA
V gene: TRBV7-9
J gene: TRBJ1-2
CDR3 DNA: TGTGCCAGCAGCTTACCTCAGGAACCCTATGGCTACACCTTC
CDR3 protein: CASSLPQEPYGYTF

D gene: TRBD1
clone size: many
V gene: TRBV5-1
J gene: TRBJ2-5
CDR3 DNA: TGCGCCAGCAGCAACCAGGGGGCAGAAGAGACCCAGTACTTC
CDR3 protein: CASSNQGAEETQYF

D gene: NA
clone size: many
V gene: TRBV20-1
J gene: TRBJ1-1
CDR3 DNA: TGCAGTGCGCCCCCTAAAGGGAACACTGAAGCTTTCTTT
CDR3 protein: CSAPPKGNTEAFF

D gene: TRBD2
clone size: NA
V gene: TRBV3-1
J gene: TRBJ2-1
CDR3 DNA: TGTGCCAGCGTCGGGACTAGCGGGAGGTTGCTCTTC
CDR3 protein: CASVGTSGRLLF

D gene: TRBD1
clone size: many
V gene: TRBV12-3/TRBV12-4
J gene: TRBJ2-3
CDR3 DNA: TGTGCCAGCAGGCCTGGGGCAGGGGGCGCAGATACGCAGTATTTT
CDR3 protein: CASRPGAGGADTQYF

D gene: NA
clone size: many
V gene: TRBV6-1
J gene: TRBJ2-7
CDR3 DNA: TGTGCCAGCAGCACAGGTCTTTTTCTCTACGAGCAGTACTTC
CDR3 protein: CASSTGLFLYEQYF

D gene: NA
clone size: NA
V gene: TRBV9
J gene: TRBJ1-1
CDR3 DNA: TGTGCCAGCAGCGTAGCCCAAGACGGCGCCGAAGCTTTCTTT
CDR3 protein: CASSVAQDGAEAFF

D gene: TRBD2
clone size: NA
V gene: TRBV6-1
J gene: TRBJ2-1
CDR3 DNA: TGTGCCAGCACTCGTTCGGGAGGGCTTAGGAATGAGCAGTTCTTC
CDR3 protein: CASTRSGGLRNEQFF

D gene: TRBD2
clone size: many
V gene: TRBV20-1
J gene: TRBJ2-3
CDR3 DNA: TGCAGTGCTCAAGGGGTAGCTAGCGGGAGTCACACAGATACGCAGTATTTT
CDR3 protein: CSAQGVASGSHTDTQYF

D gene: TRBD1
clone size: many
V gene: TRBV3-1
J gene: TRBJ2-7
CDR3 DNA: TGTGCCAGCAGGGCCGGGACAGGGGGTAACGAGCAGTACTTC
CDR3 protein: CASRAGTGGNEQYF

D gene: NA
clone size: NA
V gene: TRBV29-1
J gene: TRBJ1-2
CDR3 DNA: TGCAGCGTTGACCCCAGTGGGGGCTACACCTTC
CDR3 protein: CSVDPSGGYTF

D gene: NA
clone size: NA
V gene: TRBV25-1
J gene: TRBJ2-7
CDR3 DNA: TGTGCCAGCAGTGAATTTTCGCGAGGCAGCTACGAGCAGTACTTC
CDR3 protein: CASSEFSRGSYEQYF

D gene: NA
clone size: many
V gene: TRBV12-3/TRBV12-4
J gene: TRBJ2-1
CDR3 DNA: TGTGCCAGCAGTAACAGGTACAATGAGCAGTTCTTC
CDR3 protein: CASSNRYNEQFF

D gene: NA
clone size: many
V gene: TRBV5-1
J gene: TRBJ2-1
CDR3 DNA: TGCGCCAGCTCGACCGCGGGGACAGCCTACAATGAGCAGTTCTTC
CDR3 protein: CASSTAGTAYNEQFF

D gene: NA
clone size: NA
V gene: TRBV6-1
J gene: TRBJ1-3
CDR3 DNA: TGTGCCAGCACCCAGACGGGACGCCCGAGACACACCATATATTTT
CDR3 protein: CASTQTGRPRHTIYF

D gene: NA
clone size: many
V gene: TRBV28
J gene: TRBJ1-3
CDR3 DNA: TGTGCCAGCAGTTTAAGGGCAGGGGAGTGGAGGACCATATATTTT
CDR3 protein: CASSLRAGEWRTIYF

D gene: NA
clone size: many
V gene: TRBV30
J gene: TRBJ2-1
CDR3 DNA: TGTGCCTGGAACAGGTTCTCCTACAATGAGCAGTTCTTC
CDR3 protein: CAWNRFSYNEQFF

D gene: NA
clone size: few
V gene: TRBV19
J gene: TRBJ1-5
CDR3 DNA: TGTGCCAGTAGAGGTGTACAGGTGGGCGGGGAGCCCCAGCATTTT
CDR3 protein: CASRGVQVGGEPQHF

D gene: NA
clone size: many
V gene: TRBV5-1
J gene: TRBJ1-5
CDR3 DNA: TGCGCCAGCAGCTTGGAGGGGGGTCAGGGGCAGCCCCAGCATTTT
CDR3 protein: CASSLEGGQGQPQHF